These 25 T cell receptor beta chains share one sample of origin, sequenced in a study of shared clonotypes between healthy human individuals. Profiled with immunoSEQ multiplex PCR; TCRdb holds only in-frame clones, not every one. The data show roughly 2 million clones, more than 90% seen once. Sequencing was performed on naive CD4+ T cells sorted from blood. Specified subset: CD45RA+ positively selected. Receptors were obtained from a young man in good health.

The chain combines TRBV7-9 with TRBJ2-3; D gene uncertain. The CDR3 has 11 residues. Germline V gene lookup returns CDR1 SEHNR and CDR2 FQNEAQ (reference sequence). V was clipped by 7 bases and J by 2 bases, with 4 bases between them. For the CDR3, the DNA is TGTGCCAGCACCAACACAGATACGCAGTATTTT. Its translation is CASTNTDTQYF.

Of note for this clone: The junction departs from germline at one end; a sequencing error may be responsible. The V call is TRBV7-7, the J call TRBJ2-1; TRBD2 is a possible D gene (6 bases). CDR3 length: 15 residues. Germline loops: CDR1 SSHAT, CDR2 FNYEAQ (reference sequence). CDR3 sequence reads: CASSPSGVAYNEQFF. The CDR3 DNA sequence: TGTGCTAGCAGCCCGTCGGGAGTGGCCTACAATGAGCAGTTCTTC.

With regard to this clone: One base away lies a much larger clone, so this may be a sequencing read error. This sample also contains other DNA sequences that code for the same CDR3. The chain carries TRBV5-4 and TRBJ2-3, with 11 positions matching TRBD1. V shed 8 bases, J shed 3 bases, and the junction held 8 bases outside the gene matches. Looked up from germline, CDR1 is SGHNT and CDR2 is YYREEE (reference sequence). This CDR3 region has 15 residues. CDR3 bases: TGTGCCAGTAGACTGGACAGGGGGCTGACAGATACGCAGTATTTT. Protein: CASRLDRGLTDTQYF.

The count of this clone is one. Within the sample, other DNA sequences also encode this same CDR3. The chain carries TRBV9 and TRBJ2-1; D is unclear. Trimming cost V 0 bases and J 6 bases, with 7 bases left between them. Germline CDR1 SGDLS, CDR2 YYNGEE. The CDR3 totals 13 residues. The CDR3 sequence: CASSVGLSNEQFF. The CDR3 DNA reads as TGTGCCAGCAGCGTAGGCCTATCCAATGAGCAGTTCTTC.

This chain joins TRBV6-6 and TRBJ1-4; TRBD1 might be the D (6 bases). With 2 bases removed from V and 7 bases from J, the gap between germline ends came to 8 bases. The CDR3 is 13 residues long. Germline assignment: CDR1 MNHNY and CDR2 SVGAGI (reference sequence). The CDR3 is CASSYGGLEKLFF. The CDR3 bases are TGTGCCAGCAGTTACGGGGGCCTTGAAAAACTGTTTTTT.

The rearrangement uses TRBV27 and TRBJ2-1, with a weak D call TRBD1 (5 bases). The CDR3 covers 14 residues. The germline CDR1 and CDR2 sequences are MNHEY and SMNVEV (reference sequence). The germline V and J ends were trimmed by 2 bases and 3 bases, with 8 bases remaining between them. Here the CDR3 DNA reads TGTGCCAGCAGTTTAGCAGGGAACTACAATGAGCAGTTCTTC. Translating gives CASSLAGNYNEQFF.

V usage is TRBV1 and J usage is TRBJ2-3; TRBD2, the D gene given by the table, was not confirmed from the DNA. TRBV1 is a recognized pseudogene. The CDR3 extends over 17 amino acids. CDR3 sequence reads: CTSSHHCGTSVPDTQYF. CDR3 in DNA: TGCACCAGCAGCCACCACTGTGGGACTAGCGTTCCAGATACGCAGTATTTT.

The J gene is TRBJ2-3, the V gene TRBV27; D is unclear. The CDR3 is 15 residues long. Trimming left V 5 bases short and J 0 bases short, with 12 bases between. The germline V gene has CDR1 MNHEY and CDR2 SMNVEV (reference sequence). The CDR3 DNA reads TGTGCCAGCAGTCTAACCCGGGCTAGCACAGATACGCAGTATTTT. Amino acids: CASSLTRASTDTQYF.

The chain combines TRBV19 with TRBJ1-2; D is undetermined. CDR3 length: 14 amino acids. Germline V lookup: CDR1 LNHDA, CDR2 SQIVND (reference sequence). Trimming pared 4 bases from V and 5 bases from J, leaving 14 bases between. DNA of the CDR3: TGTGCCAGTAGTAGGGGTCAGATCTCTTATGGCTACACCTTC. Its protein is CASSRGQISYGYTF.

CDR3: CASSEGEAITEAFF. The CDR3 DNA reads TGTGCCAGCAGTGAGGGGGAGGCAATCACTGAAGCTTTCTTT. The chain is built from TRBV2 and TRBJ1-1; perhaps TRBD1 as D (5 bases). CDR3 length: 14 residues. V dropped 3 bases and J dropped 4 bases, with 12 bases sitting between them. Germline V lookup: CDR1 SNHLY, CDR2 FYNNEI.

The chain couples TRBV6-5 to TRBJ2-2, with a weak D call TRBD2 (5 bases). V lost 6 bases and J lost 6, with 14 bases in between. CDR1 is MNHEY, CDR2 SVGAGI, per germline. This CDR3 has 14 amino acids. CDR3 sequence: CASSSRDTPGELFF. CDR3 bases: TGTGCCAGCAGCTCGAGGGATACACCCGGGGAGCTGTTTTTT.

The gene calls are TRBV10-2 and TRBJ2-7; TRBD1 matches at 7 bases. Trimming removed 8 bases from V and 4 bases from J; junction bases left unmatched: 11. The germline V gene has CDR1 WSHSY and CDR2 SAAADI. This CDR3 spans 14 amino acids. CDR3 protein: CASGDEDRSYEQYF. The CDR3 DNA follows: TGCGCCAGCGGGGATGAGGACAGGTCGTACGAGCAGTACTTC.

The chain couples TRBV2 to TRBJ2-2; 11 bases are shared with TRBD1. CDR1 SNHLY and CDR2 FYNNEI come from the germline V gene. With V trimmed by 6 bases and J by 6 bases, 6 bases remained unmatched. The CDR3 has 15 residues. The CDR3, as DNA: TGTGCCAGCAGCGCGGACAGGGGGCGATCCGGGGAGCTGTTTTTT. Protein product: CASSADRGRSGELFF.

V is TRBV18 and J is TRBJ2-5, with 7 bases fitting TRBD2. V shed 6 bases, J shed 5 bases, and the junction held 15 bases outside the gene matches. Germline V gives CDR1 KGHSH, CDR2 LQKENI. This CDR3 is 16 amino acids long. CDR3 sequence (DNA): TGTGCCAGCTCCCCCATGGGGGGGTCAATAGGGGAGACCCAGTACTTC. Amino acid sequence: CASSPMGGSIGETQYF.

V gene TRBV18 combines with J gene TRBJ1-3, with 7 positions matching TRBD1. The CDR3 runs 17 residues. J lost 1 base, V lost 0 bases, and 6 bases had no gene match. Germline CDR1 reads KGHSH; CDR2 reads LQKENI. The CDR3 region has the DNA TGTGCCAGCTCACCACCCTCACAGGGGAATTCTGGAAACACCATATATTTT. Residues: CASSPPSQGNSGNTIYF.

The chain employs TRBV6-6 and TRBJ2-7; tentative D call: TRBD1 (6 bases). This CDR3 comprises 16 residues. Deletions cut 6 bases from V and 0 bases from J, with 18 bases between. Germline assignment: CDR1 MNHNY and CDR2 SVGAGI (reference sequence). CDR3: CASRKNSGHISYEQYF. DNA for the CDR3: TGTGCCAGCAGAAAAAACTCGGGACATATCTCCTACGAGCAGTACTTC.

The chain couples TRBV6-5 to TRBJ2-1; D may be TRBD1 (6 bases). The CDR3 extends over 13 amino acids. Germline V gene lookup returns CDR1 MNHEY and CDR2 SVGAGI. Trimming stripped 6 bases from V and 5 bases from J, with 11 bases between. The CDR3 nucleotides read TGTGCCAGCAGCAGGGGACCTGACAATGAGCAGTTCTTC. It encodes CASSRGPDNEQFF.

The J gene is TRBJ2-5, the V gene TRBV4-2, with 11 bases aligning to TRBD2. This CDR3 has 17 residues. The ends lost 3 bases at V and 2 bases at J; junction bases unmatched: 8. CDR1 and CDR2 from the germline V gene are LGHNA and YNFKEQ. In nucleotides, the CDR3 is TGTGCCAGCAGCCAGTTAGCGGGGGGGCCGCCTCAAGAGACCCAGTACTTC. It is translated as CASSQLAGGPPQETQYF.

V gene TRBV29-1 combines with J gene TRBJ2-7; TRBD1 matches at 8 bases. Per the germline V gene, CDR1 is SQVTM and CDR2 is ANQGSEA. Trimming removed 7 bases from V and 3 bases from J; junction bases left unmatched: 5. The CDR3 is 12 residues long. The CDR3 sequence is CSAITGGYEQYF. The CDR3 DNA is TGCAGCGCTATCACAGGGGGCTACGAGCAGTACTTC.

The gene calls are TRBV7-2 and TRBJ2-3; perhaps TRBD2 as D (5 bases). Trimming stripped 6 bases from V and 2 bases from J, with 15 bases between. The length of the CDR3 is 15 residues. The germline V gene has CDR1 SGHTA and CDR2 FQGNSA. The CDR3 nucleotides are TGTGCCAGCAGGGGCAGCGGTTCTCTCACAGATACGCAGTATTTT. Amino acid sequence: CASRGSGSLTDTQYF.

This chain connects TRBV18 to TRBJ2-2; 10 positions match TRBD2. J was trimmed by 5 bases and V by 6 bases; bases with no gene match: 18. Germline V gene sequence: CDR1 KGHSH, CDR2 LQKENI. CDR3 length: 19 residues. CDR3 loop: CASSPSLYLAGVGTGELFF. The CDR3 DNA sequence: TGTGCCAGCTCGCCGTCGCTTTATCTAGCGGGAGTCGGGACCGGGGAGCTGTTTTTT.

The chain recombines TRBV10-2 with TRBJ2-7; the match to TRBD1 covers 12 bases. V lost 3 bases to trimming and J lost 3 bases; unmatched junction nucleotides: 6. The length of the CDR3 is 16 residues. Germline-derived CDR1 and CDR2 are WSHSY and SAAADI. CDR3 nucleotides: TGCGCCAGCAGTGAATGGGACAGGGGGCTTATCTACGAGCAGTACTTC. This codes for CASSEWDRGLIYEQYF.

The genes are TRBV6-1 and TRBJ2-7; 7 nucleotides line up with TRBD1. The trim removed 2 bases at V and 3 bases at J, leaving 1 base unmatched. Germline CDR1 MNHNS, CDR2 SASEGT. CDR3 length: 13 residues. The CDR3 coding sequence is TGTGCCAGCAGTGAAACAGGGGTCTACGAGCAGTACTTC. Protein: CASSETGVYEQYF.

The gene calls are TRBV5-1 and TRBJ2-7, with D unresolved. This CDR3 has 15 residues. CDR1 and CDR2 from the germline V gene are SGHRS and YFSETQ. Trimming pared 5 bases from V and 6 bases from J, leaving 21 bases between. CDR3 sequence: CASSRDLTDPLEQYF. The CDR3 DNA is TGCGCCAGCAGTCGCGACTTAACCGACCCGCTCGAGCAGTACTTC.

The chain carries TRBV6-6 and TRBJ2-7; D not resolved. The CDR3 loop spans 14 amino acids. V lost 2 bases and J lost 0, with 8 bases in between. Germline V CDR1 and CDR2: MNHNY, SVGAGI (reference sequence). CDR3 region: CASSYTDFSYEQYF. DNA for the CDR3: TGTGCCAGCAGTTACACAGACTTCTCCTACGAGCAGTACTTC.